This is a list of T cell receptor beta chains from one sample in a study of T cell responses to AZD1222 COVID-19 vaccine. The assay was immunoSEQ multiplex PCR, and TCRdb's table has in-frame clones only and misses some. The sample includes approximately 140,000 clones, more than 75% seen only once; the top ten take 4.1%. Here the sequenced sample was peripheral blood, taken on day 0 of MenACWY control vaccination. These receptors originate from an adult in good health. Both conserved end residues are part of each CDR3. The order of the fields is CDR3 protein, CDR3 DNA, V gene, D gene, J gene, clone size. A D gene is named only where the DNA matches it firmly. The size field is filled for only some rows; it gives once, few, many or a size class.

CDR3 protein: CASSPANSNTEAFF
CDR3 DNA: TGTGCCAGCAGCCCGGCGAATTCCAACACTGAAGCTTTCTTT
V gene: TRBV5-4
D gene: NA
J gene: TRBJ1-1
clone size: NA

CDR3 protein: CASSVYRDNSPLHF
CDR3 DNA: TGTGCCAGCAGTGTCTACAGGGATAATTCACCCCTCCACTTT
V gene: TRBV25-1
D gene: NA
J gene: TRBJ1-6
clone size: NA

CDR3 protein: CASSLQADLNEKLFF
CDR3 DNA: TGCGCCAGCAGCTTGCAGGCCGACCTAAATGAAAAACTGTTTTTT
V gene: TRBV5-1
D gene: NA
J gene: TRBJ1-4
clone size: NA

CDR3 protein: CASSLLGGNTIYF
CDR3 DNA: TGTGCCAGCAGTTTATTAGGTGGAAACACCATATATTTT
V gene: TRBV28
D gene: NA
J gene: TRBJ1-3
clone size: few

CDR3 protein: CSVEDLPGKLAGHNEQFF
CDR3 DNA: TGCAGCGTTGAAGATCTTCCGGGGAAACTAGCGGGCCACAATGAGCAGTTCTTC
V gene: TRBV29-1
D gene: TRBD2
J gene: TRBJ2-1
clone size: NA

CDR3 protein: CATSRESGGGSSETQYF
CDR3 DNA: TGTGCCACCAGCAGAGAGTCAGGAGGGGGGTCTTCGGAGACCCAGTACTTC
V gene: TRBV15
D gene: NA
J gene: TRBJ2-5
clone size: NA

CDR3 protein: CASSLNAYNEQFF
CDR3 DNA: TGTGCCAGCAGTTTAAACGCCTACAATGAGCAGTTCTTC
V gene: TRBV27
D gene: NA
J gene: TRBJ2-1
clone size: NA

CDR3 protein: CASSLLSDRINYGYTF
CDR3 DNA: TGTGCCAGCAGCTTGTTGTCGGACAGGATTAACTATGGCTACACCTTC
V gene: TRBV5-4
D gene: TRBD1
J gene: TRBJ1-2
clone size: NA

CDR3 protein: CATSDSGRLWELFF
CDR3 DNA: TGTGCCACCAGTGATTCCGGACGTCTCTGGGAGCTGTTTTTT
V gene: TRBV24-1
D gene: NA
J gene: TRBJ2-2
clone size: NA

CDR3 protein: CASSVAGSANYGYTF
CDR3 DNA: TGTGCCAGCAGCGTAGCGGGCAGCGCTAACTATGGCTACACCTTC
V gene: TRBV9
D gene: NA
J gene: TRBJ1-2
clone size: NA

CDR3 protein: CASGASLNYGYTF
CDR3 DNA: TGTGCCAGCGGTGCCTCACTTAACTATGGCTACACCTTC
V gene: TRBV28
D gene: NA
J gene: TRBJ1-2
clone size: NA

CDR3 protein: CASSLAADLSNQPQHF
CDR3 DNA: TGTGCCAGCAGCTTAGCAGCGGATCTTAGCAATCAGCCCCAGCATTTT
V gene: TRBV7-9
D gene: NA
J gene: TRBJ1-5
clone size: NA

CDR3 protein: CSASLEDSPLHF
CDR3 DNA: TGCAGTGCTAGTTTGGAGGATTCACCCCTCCACTTT
V gene: TRBV20-1
D gene: NA
J gene: TRBJ1-6
clone size: NA

CDR3 protein: CASSLTGNTDTQYF
CDR3 DNA: TGCGCCAGCAGCTTGACAGGAAACACAGATACGCAGTATTTT
V gene: TRBV5-1
D gene: NA
J gene: TRBJ2-3
clone size: NA

CDR3 protein: CASSFSLGGVPPPYEQYF
CDR3 DNA: TGTGCCAGCAGCTTCTCTTTGGGGGGGGTCCCTCCCCCCTACGAGCAGTACTTC
V gene: TRBV5-6
D gene: TRBD2
J gene: TRBJ2-7
clone size: NA

CDR3 protein: CATSDGIGANYNEQFF
CDR3 DNA: TGTGCCACCAGTGATGGTATCGGGGCTAATTACAATGAGCAGTTCTTC
V gene: TRBV24-1
D gene: NA
J gene: TRBJ2-1
clone size: NA

CDR3 protein: CASSLAQGLDEQFF
CDR3 DNA: TGTGCCAGCAGCTTAGCCCAGGGACTAGATGAGCAGTTCTTC
V gene: TRBV7-9
D gene: TRBD2
J gene: TRBJ2-1
clone size: NA

CDR3 protein: CASSYSTKPYEQYF
CDR3 DNA: TGTGCCAGCAGTTACTCCACGAAACCCTACGAGCAGTACTTC
V gene: TRBV6-6
D gene: NA
J gene: TRBJ2-7
clone size: NA

CDR3 protein: CASSRLLARNTGELFF
CDR3 DNA: TGCGCCAGCAGCCGCCTACTAGCGCGGAACACCGGGGAGCTGTTTTTT
V gene: TRBV4-1
D gene: TRBD2
J gene: TRBJ2-2
clone size: NA

CDR3 protein: CASSQGQDAVMAFF
CDR3 DNA: TGTGCCAGCAGCCAAGGACAGGATGCTGTTATGGCTTTCTTT
V gene: TRBV3-1/TRBV3-2
D gene: NA
J gene: TRBJ1-1
clone size: many

CDR3 protein: CASSLGPGGVGSEQYF
CDR3 DNA: TGCGCCAGCAGCTTGGGTCCTGGGGGGGTCGGATCCGAGCAGTACTTC
V gene: TRBV5-1
D gene: TRBD2
J gene: TRBJ2-7
clone size: NA

CDR3 protein: CASSVDGGGSGANVLTF
CDR3 DNA: TGTGCCAGCAGCGTAGATGGTGGAGGCTCTGGGGCCAACGTCCTGACTTTC
V gene: TRBV9
D gene: NA
J gene: TRBJ2-6
clone size: NA

CDR3 protein: CASSLSTGPYGEQYF
CDR3 DNA: TGCGCCAGCAGCTTATCGACAGGACCTTACGGGGAGCAGTACTTC
V gene: TRBV5-1
D gene: NA
J gene: TRBJ2-7
clone size: NA

CDR3 protein: CASSLISGTGDGYTF
CDR3 DNA: TGTGCCAGCTCACTCATTTCCGGGACAGGGGATGGCTACACCTTC
V gene: TRBV18
D gene: TRBD1
J gene: TRBJ1-2
clone size: once

CDR3 protein: CASSRSQETQYF
CDR3 DNA: TGTGCCAGCAGCCGCTCTCAAGAGACCCAGTACTTC
V gene: TRBV9
D gene: NA
J gene: TRBJ2-5
clone size: NA

CDR3 protein: CASSPRTGDPYNSPLHF
CDR3 DNA: TGTGCCAGCAGCCCAAGGACAGGGGATCCCTATAATTCACCCCTCCACTTT
V gene: TRBV7-8
D gene: TRBD1
J gene: TRBJ1-6
clone size: NA

CDR3 protein: CASSPPTSAGNTGELFF
CDR3 DNA: TGTGCCAGCTCACCACCGACATCCGCCGGGAACACCGGGGAGCTGTTTTTT
V gene: TRBV18
D gene: NA
J gene: TRBJ2-2
clone size: few

CDR3 protein: CASSEAPVLGGYTF
CDR3 DNA: TGTGCCAGCAGTGAAGCGCCGGTTCTGGGGGGCTACACCTTC
V gene: TRBV6-1
D gene: NA
J gene: TRBJ1-2
clone size: NA

CDR3 protein: CSAGGRAGGYTF
CDR3 DNA: TGCAGCGCCGGCGGCAGGGCGGGAGGCTACACCTTC
V gene: TRBV29-1
D gene: NA
J gene: TRBJ1-2
clone size: once

CDR3 protein: CETSDISSNQPQHF
CDR3 DNA: TGTGAAACCTCGGACATATCTAGCAATCAGCCCCAGCATTTT
V gene: TRBV28
D gene: NA
J gene: TRBJ1-5
clone size: NA

CDR3 protein: CASSEGGATDTQYF
CDR3 DNA: TGTGCCAGCAGTGAAGGGGGGGCTACAGATACGCAGTATTTT
V gene: TRBV6-1
D gene: NA
J gene: TRBJ2-3
clone size: NA

CDR3 protein: CASSESQRPYF
CDR3 DNA: TGTGCCAGCAGTGAGTCGCAGAGGCCGTACTTC
V gene: TRBV6-1
D gene: NA
J gene: TRBJ2-5
clone size: NA

CDR3 protein: CASSQPTGLNTEAFF
CDR3 DNA: TGCGCCAGCAGCCAACCGACAGGGCTGAACACTGAAGCTTTCTTT
V gene: TRBV4-1
D gene: TRBD1
J gene: TRBJ1-1
clone size: NA

CDR3 protein: CASSPLQRNTEAFF
CDR3 DNA: TGTGCCAGCAGCCCACTACAGCGGAACACTGAAGCTTTCTTT
V gene: TRBV3-1/TRBV3-2
D gene: NA
J gene: TRBJ1-1
clone size: once

CDR3 protein: CASSAGQGAYNEQFF
CDR3 DNA: TGCGCCAGCAGCGCGGGACAGGGAGCCTACAATGAGCAGTTCTTC
V gene: TRBV5-1
D gene: TRBD1
J gene: TRBJ2-1
clone size: few

CDR3 protein: CASSPASGVRDGYTF
CDR3 DNA: TGTGCCAGCTCACCTGCTTCAGGGGTTAGGGATGGCTACACCTTC
V gene: TRBV18
D gene: NA
J gene: TRBJ1-2
clone size: NA

CDR3 protein: CASGTEFYGYTF
CDR3 DNA: TGTGCCAGCGGGACGGAGTTTTATGGCTACACCTTC
V gene: TRBV6-5
D gene: NA
J gene: TRBJ1-2
clone size: NA